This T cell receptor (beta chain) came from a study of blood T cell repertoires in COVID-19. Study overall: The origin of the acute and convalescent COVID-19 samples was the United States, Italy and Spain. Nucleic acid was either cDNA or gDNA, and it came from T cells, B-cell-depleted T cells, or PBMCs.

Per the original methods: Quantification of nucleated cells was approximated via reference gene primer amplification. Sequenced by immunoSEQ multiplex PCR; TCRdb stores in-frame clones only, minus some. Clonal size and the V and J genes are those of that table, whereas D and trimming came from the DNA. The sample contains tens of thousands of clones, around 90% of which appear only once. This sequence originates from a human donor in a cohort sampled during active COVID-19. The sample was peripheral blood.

CDR3 residues: CASSPTGQGWTEAFF. CDR3 nucleotides: TGTGCCAGCAGCCCTACCGGACAGGGATGGACTGAAGCTTTCTTT. This sequence joins TRBV5-4 and TRBJ1-1; TRBD1 aligns across 8 bases. With 4 bases clipped from V and 5 bases from J, the junction kept 10 bases outside the gene matches. The length of the CDR3 is 15 residues. Germline assignment: CDR1 SGHNT and CDR2 YYREEE (reference sequence). Using reference TRBV5-4 and TRBJ1-1 for the parts outside the CDR3, the full variable domain is ETGVTQSPTHLIKTRGQQVTLRCSSQSGHNTVSWYQQALGQGPQFIFQYYREEENGRGNFPPRFSGLQFPNYSSELNVNALELDDSALYLCASSPTGQGWTEAFFGQGTRLTVV.